A single sample gave rise to the 8 T cell receptor beta chains below, sequenced in a study of cytomegalovirus exposure and HLA in healthy donors. Some clones are missing from TCRdb's copy, which holds only in-frame ones; the method was immunoSEQ multiplex PCR. The sample includes more than 250,000 clones, roughly 87% of them seen just once. The sequenced sample consisted of PBMCs. The receptors were sampled from a woman in her twenties or thirties in good health and CMV-seropositive.

This chain uses TRBV6-1 with TRBJ1-1, with D tentatively TRBD1 (5 bases). The CDR3 is 14 residues long. Germline V lookup: CDR1 MNHNS, CDR2 SASEGT. V was cut by 4 bases and J by 4 bases, with 13 bases left in between. The CDR3: CASSGLSGGTEAFF. Written as DNA, the CDR3 is TGTGCCAGCAGTGGTTTATCCGGGGGCACTGAAGCTTTCTTT.

This clone is a singleton in its sample. The CDR3 spells CASSEPGTSGDQETQYF. In DNA form, the CDR3 reads TGTGCCAGCAGCGAGCCCGGGACTAGCGGGGACCAAGAGACCCAGTACTTC. This rearrangement joins TRBV25-1 to TRBJ2-5, with TRBD2 identical over 13 bases. The CDR3 sequence is 17 residues long. Germline V lookup: CDR1 MGHDK, CDR2 SYGVNS. The V and J ends lost 6 bases and 0 bases, in that order; junction bases with no gene match: 7.

This clone was seen a handful of times. The V call is TRBV19, the J call TRBJ2-1, with 10 bases matching TRBD2. Trimming took 5 bases from V and 1 from J; bases not matched to a gene: 5. The germline V gene encodes CDR1 LNHDA and CDR2 SQIVND (reference sequence). This CDR3 is built from 16 residues. The CDR3 region is CASSFSSGGSYNEQFF. In DNA form, the CDR3 reads TGTGCCAGTAGTTTCTCTAGCGGGGGTTCCTACAATGAGCAGTTCTTC.

V usage is TRBV19 and J usage is TRBJ2-1; D may be TRBD2 (6 bases). This CDR3 comprises 15 residues. CDR1 is LNHDA and CDR2 is SQIVND in the germline V gene (reference sequence). V was pared by 7 bases and J by 5 bases, with 18 bases between. The CDR3 region is CASNFGGGGHNEQFF. In DNA, the CDR3 is TGTGCCAGTAATTTCGGGGGAGGCGGCCACAATGAGCAGTTCTTC.

The chain couples TRBV2 to TRBJ2-5; 8 bases map to TRBD1. J was trimmed by 5 bases and V by 6 bases; bases with no gene match: 2. Germline values: CDR1 SNHLY, CDR2 FYNNEI. This CDR3 has 12 amino acids. The CDR3 region is CASRGQVETQYF. CDR3 sequence (DNA): TGTGCCAGCAGGGGACAGGTGGAGACCCAGTACTTC.

The V call is TRBV9, the J call TRBJ1-1; tentatively, D is TRBD1 (6 bases). V dropped 3 bases and J dropped 1 base, with 13 bases sitting between them. Germline CDR1 and CDR2: SGDLS and YYNGEE. The length of the CDR3 is 15 residues. CDR3: CASSAGDTPNTEAFF. CDR3 DNA sequence: TGTGCCAGCAGCGCCGGGGACACCCCGAACACTGAAGCTTTCTTT.

This clone has a single count. The chain's CDR3 is CASSPSGRANDEQYF. The CDR3 coding sequence is TGTGCCAGTAGTCCTAGCGGGAGGGCCAACGACGAGCAGTACTTC. This chain uses TRBV19 with TRBJ2-7, with TRBD2 matching 12 bases. This CDR3 has 15 amino acids. Germline CDR1 is LNHDA and CDR2 is SQIVND (reference sequence). Losses at the gene ends were 5 bases for V and 5 bases for J; bases not matched to a gene: 7. Full variable domain (rest looked up from reference TRBV19 and TRBJ2-7): DGGITQSPKYLFRKEGQNVTLSCEQNLNHDAMYWYRQDPGQGLRLIYYSQIVNDFQKGDIAEGYSVSREKKESFPLTVTSAQKNPTAFYLCASSPSGRANDEQYFGPGTRLTVT.

The chain links TRBV5-1 to TRBJ1-4; D remains ambiguous. Germline V gene sequence: CDR1 SGHRS, CDR2 YFSETQ. This CDR3 region has 14 residues. V lost 0 bases and J lost 2, with 5 bases in between. The CDR3 nucleotides read TGCGCCAGCAGCTTGGCGGCCACTAATGAAAAACTGTTTTTT. Its protein is CASSLAATNEKLFF.